The entry below gives a single TCR beta chain sequence along with its context. The data were taken from a study of blood T cell repertoires in COVID-19. Study details: The United States, Italy and Spain provided the acute and convalescent COVID-19 samples. PBMCs, B-cell-depleted T cells, or T cells were the source of the cDNA or gDNA that made up the material.

Recovered status applied to Cohort 3 donors who had two consecutive negative PCRs. It also applied to those with clearance or with symptom resolution. Original handling: Reference gene primer amplification gave nucleated cell count estimates. The method was immunoSEQ multiplex PCR; TCRdb's version includes in-frame clones alone and lacks a portion of them. That table gives V, J and clone size, and the DNA gave D and trimming. The table includes 250,000 to 350,000 clones, more than 75% detected once. The germline gives CDR1 MNHEY, CDR2 SVGAGI. There are 15 residues in the CDR3. The V end lost 5 bases, the J end lost 1 base, and 15 bases lay between the germline ends.

Sequenced material: PBMCs or T cells enriched from blood (not recorded which). The receptor was isolated from a woman under 30 who had recovered from COVID-19. The chain is built from TRBV6-5 and TRBJ2-7, with D perhaps matching TRBD1 (6 bases). The CDR3 DNA follows: TGTGCCAGCAGTCAGGGGAAGTGGGGGTCCTACGAGCAGTACTTC. Encoded protein: CASSQGKWGSYEQYF.